The rows below give T cell receptor beta chains drawn from one sample of a study of beta chain features in type 1 diabetes. Libraries were prepared by immunoSEQ multiplex PCR; TCRdb keeps only in-frame clonotypes and omits some of them. Here the sample spans around 20,000 clones, under 75% being singletons. Material for sequencing was Tregs from blood. The source is a young man with type 1 diabetes. CDR3s include the opening cysteine and the closing phenylalanine or tryptophan. D genes are given only for firm matches. Some rows mark clone size as missing; the rest say once, few, many or name a class of expanded clone.

clone_size	v_call	cdr3_length	j_call	d_call	cdr3_aa	cdr3_nt
NA	TRBV7-2	17	TRBJ2-3	NA	CASSLGFRASGTDTQYF	TGTGCCAGCAGCTTAGGTTTTCGGGCTAGCGGCACAGATACGCAGTATTTT
NA	TRBV6-1	15	TRBJ2-7	TRBD1	CASREYTGGPYEQYF	TGTGCCAGCAGAGAATATACAGGGGGACCCTACGAGCAGTACTTC
NA	TRBV7-2	15	TRBJ2-1	NA	CASSLVLDRYNEQFF	TGTGCCAGCAGCTTAGTTTTAGACAGGTACAATGAGCAGTTCTTC
NA	TRBV29-1	14	TRBJ2-5	NA	CSVRTAGGSETQYF	TGCAGCGTCCGCACGGCGGGCGGTTCGGAGACCCAGTACTTC
few	TRBV5-5	14	TRBJ1-2	NA	CASSFGRVSHGYTF	TGTGCCAGCAGCTTCGGCAGGGTCTCTCACGGCTACACCTTC
NA	TRBV30	15	TRBJ2-2	TRBD2	CAWSPPGGADGELFF	TGTGCCTGGAGTCCCCCGGGAGGGGCGGACGGGGAGCTGTTTTTT
NA	TRBV9	16	TRBJ1-6	NA	CASSVGDTIYNSPLHF	TGTGCCAGCAGCGTAGGGGACACCATCTATAATTCACCCCTCCACTTT
NA	TRBV7-2	14	TRBJ2-7	TRBD2	CASSQTSRHDEQYF	TGTGCCAGCAGTCAGACTAGCAGACACGACGAGCAGTACTTC
NA	TRBV15	14	TRBJ2-2	NA	CATSRDQGTGELFF	TGTGCCACCAGCAGAGATCAGGGTACCGGGGAGCTGTTTTTT
NA	TRBV28	14	TRBJ2-1	NA	CASSRQSDFNEQFF	TGTGCCAGCAGCAGACAGTCAGATTTCAATGAGCAGTTCTTC
NA	TRBV7-2	17	TRBJ2-3	NA	CASSLKRQGGSTDTQYF	TGTGCCAGCAGCTTAAAAAGGCAGGGTGGTAGCACAGATACGCAGTATTTT